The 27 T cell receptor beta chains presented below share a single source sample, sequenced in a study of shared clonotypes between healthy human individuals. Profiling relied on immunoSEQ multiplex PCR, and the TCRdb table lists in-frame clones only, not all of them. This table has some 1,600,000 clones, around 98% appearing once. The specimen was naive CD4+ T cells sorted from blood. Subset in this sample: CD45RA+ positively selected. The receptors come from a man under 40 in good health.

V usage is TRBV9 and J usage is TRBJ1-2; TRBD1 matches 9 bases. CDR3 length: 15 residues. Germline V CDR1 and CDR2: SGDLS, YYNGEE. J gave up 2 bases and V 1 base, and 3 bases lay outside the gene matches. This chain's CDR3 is CASSVQGQGNYGYTF. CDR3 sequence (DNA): TGTGCCAGCAGCGTACAAGGACAGGGGAACTATGGCTACACCTTC.

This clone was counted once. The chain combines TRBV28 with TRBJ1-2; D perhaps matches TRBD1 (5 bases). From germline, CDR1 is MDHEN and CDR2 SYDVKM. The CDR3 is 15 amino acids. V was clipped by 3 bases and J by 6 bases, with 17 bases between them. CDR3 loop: CASSFTRRGLNGYTF. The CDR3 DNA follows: TGTGCCAGCAGTTTCACCCGGAGGGGACTCAATGGCTACACCTTC.

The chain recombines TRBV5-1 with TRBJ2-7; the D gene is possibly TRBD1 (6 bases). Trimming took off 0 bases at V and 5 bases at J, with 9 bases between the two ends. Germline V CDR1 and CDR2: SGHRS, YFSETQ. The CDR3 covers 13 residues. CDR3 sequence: CASSLDRVNEQYF. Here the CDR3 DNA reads TGCGCCAGCAGCTTGGACAGGGTCAACGAGCAGTACTTC.

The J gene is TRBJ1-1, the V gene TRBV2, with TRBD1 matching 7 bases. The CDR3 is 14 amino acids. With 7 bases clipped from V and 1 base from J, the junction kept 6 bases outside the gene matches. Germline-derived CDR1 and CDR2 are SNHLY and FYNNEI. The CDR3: CASTTGQRNTEAFF. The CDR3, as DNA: TGTGCCAGCACGACAGGGCAAAGGAACACTGAAGCTTTCTTT.

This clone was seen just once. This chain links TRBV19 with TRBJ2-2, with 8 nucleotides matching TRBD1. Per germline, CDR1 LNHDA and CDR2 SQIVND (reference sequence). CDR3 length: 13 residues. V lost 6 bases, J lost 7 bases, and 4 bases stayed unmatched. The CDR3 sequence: CASRTGDIGELFF. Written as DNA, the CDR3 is TGTGCCAGTAGGACAGGGGACATCGGGGAGCTGTTTTTT.

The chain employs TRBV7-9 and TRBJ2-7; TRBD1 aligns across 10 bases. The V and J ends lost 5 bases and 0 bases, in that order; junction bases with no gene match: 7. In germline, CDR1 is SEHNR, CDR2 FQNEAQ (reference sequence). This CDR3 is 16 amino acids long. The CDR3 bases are TGTGCCAGCAGCCGGGACAGGGGCTCCAACTCCTACGAGCAGTACTTC. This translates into CASSRDRGSNSYEQYF. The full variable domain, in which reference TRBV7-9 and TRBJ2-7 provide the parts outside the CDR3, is DTGVSQNPRHKITKRGQNVTFRCDPISEHNRLYWYRQTLGQGPEFLTYFQNEAQLEKSRLLSDRFSAERPKGSFSTLEIQRTEQGDSAMYLCASSRDRGSNSYEQYFGPGTRLTVT.

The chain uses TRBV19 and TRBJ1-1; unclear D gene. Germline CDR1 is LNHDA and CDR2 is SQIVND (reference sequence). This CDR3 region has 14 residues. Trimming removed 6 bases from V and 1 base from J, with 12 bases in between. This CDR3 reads CASSLLGQNTEAFF. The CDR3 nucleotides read TGTGCCAGTAGCCTCCTTGGCCAGAACACTGAAGCTTTCTTT.

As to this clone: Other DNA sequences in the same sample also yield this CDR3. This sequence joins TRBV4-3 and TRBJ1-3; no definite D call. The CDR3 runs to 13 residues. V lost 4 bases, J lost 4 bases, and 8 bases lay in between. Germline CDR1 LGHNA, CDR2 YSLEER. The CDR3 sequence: CASSPTSGNTIYF. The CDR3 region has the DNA TGCGCCAGCAGCCCCACCTCAGGAAACACCATATATTTT.

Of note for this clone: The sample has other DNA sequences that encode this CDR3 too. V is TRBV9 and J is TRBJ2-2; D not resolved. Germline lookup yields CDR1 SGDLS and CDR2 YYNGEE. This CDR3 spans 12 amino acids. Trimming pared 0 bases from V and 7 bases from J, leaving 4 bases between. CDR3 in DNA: TGTGCCAGCAGCGTAGTAAGCGGGGAGCTGTTTTTT. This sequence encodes CASSVVSGELFF. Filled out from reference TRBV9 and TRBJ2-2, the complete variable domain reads DSGVTQTPKHLITATGQRVTLRCSPRSGDLSVYWYQQSLDQGLQFLIQYYNGEERAKGNILERFSAQQFPDLHSELNLSSLELGDSALYFCASSVVSGELFFGEGSRLTVL.

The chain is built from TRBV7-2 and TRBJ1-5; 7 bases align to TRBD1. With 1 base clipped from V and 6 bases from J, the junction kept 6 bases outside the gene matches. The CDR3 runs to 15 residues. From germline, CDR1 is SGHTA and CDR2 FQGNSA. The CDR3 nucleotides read TGTGCCAGCAGCTTAGTGGCAAAGGGGGCTCAGCCCCAGCATTTT. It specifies CASSLVAKGAQPQHF. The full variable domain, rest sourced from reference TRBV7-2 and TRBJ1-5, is GAGVSQSPSNKVTEKGKDVELRCDPISGHTALYWYRQSLGQGLEFLIYFQGNSAPDKSGLPSDRFSAERTGGSVSTLTIQRTQQEDSAVYLCASSLVAKGAQPQHFGDGTRLSIL.

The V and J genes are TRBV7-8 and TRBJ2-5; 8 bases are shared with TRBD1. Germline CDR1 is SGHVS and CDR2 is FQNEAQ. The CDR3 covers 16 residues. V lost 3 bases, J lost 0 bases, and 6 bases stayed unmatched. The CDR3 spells CASSFRDRRYQETQYF. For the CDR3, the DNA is TGTGCCAGCAGCTTTAGGGACAGGAGGTACCAAGAGACCCAGTACTTC.

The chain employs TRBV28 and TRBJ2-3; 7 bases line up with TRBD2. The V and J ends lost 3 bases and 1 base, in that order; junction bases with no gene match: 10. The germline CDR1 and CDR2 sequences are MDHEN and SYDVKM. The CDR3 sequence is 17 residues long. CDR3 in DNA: TGTGCCAGCAGTTTCGGTCTAGGACTAGAGGGCACAGATACGCAGTATTTT. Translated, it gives CASSFGLGLEGTDTQYF.

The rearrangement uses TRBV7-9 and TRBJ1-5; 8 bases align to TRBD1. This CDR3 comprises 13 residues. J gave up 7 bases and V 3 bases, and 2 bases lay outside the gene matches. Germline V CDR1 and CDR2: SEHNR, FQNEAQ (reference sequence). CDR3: CASSLTGEQPQHF. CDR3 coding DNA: TGTGCCAGCAGCTTGACAGGGGAACAGCCCCAGCATTTT.

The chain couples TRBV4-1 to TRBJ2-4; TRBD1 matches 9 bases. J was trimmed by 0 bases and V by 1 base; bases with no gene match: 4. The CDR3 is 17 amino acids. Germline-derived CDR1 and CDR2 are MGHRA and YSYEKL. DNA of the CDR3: TGCGCCAGCAGCCAAGCCGCGACAGGGGGAGCCAAAAACATTCAGTACTTC. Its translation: CASSQAATGGAKNIQYF.

The CDR3 DNA follows: TGTGCCAGCAGTGGACAGGGGCAGGGGCAGCCCCAGCATTTT. Amino acid sequence: CASSGQGQGQPQHF. This rearrangement joins TRBV2 to TRBJ1-5; 8 positions agree with TRBD1. CDR3 length: 14 residues. With V trimmed by 4 bases and J by 7 bases, 6 bases remained unmatched. The germline V gene has CDR1 SNHLY and CDR2 FYNNEI.

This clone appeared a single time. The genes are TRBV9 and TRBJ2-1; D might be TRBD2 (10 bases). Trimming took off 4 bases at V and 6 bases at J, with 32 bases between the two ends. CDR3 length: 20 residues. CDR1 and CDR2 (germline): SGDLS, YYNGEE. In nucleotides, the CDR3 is TGTGCCAGCAGCCCACGGACAGGGGTTGCTAGCGGGAGCTCGAGCAATGAGCAGTTCTTC. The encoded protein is CASSPRTGVASGSSSNEQFF.

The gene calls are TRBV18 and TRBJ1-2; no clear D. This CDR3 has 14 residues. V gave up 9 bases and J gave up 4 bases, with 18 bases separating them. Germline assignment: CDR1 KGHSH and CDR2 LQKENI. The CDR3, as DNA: TGTGCCAGTTCCCCGAGGCTCGCGGGCTATGGCTACACCTTC. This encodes CASSPRLAGYGYTF.

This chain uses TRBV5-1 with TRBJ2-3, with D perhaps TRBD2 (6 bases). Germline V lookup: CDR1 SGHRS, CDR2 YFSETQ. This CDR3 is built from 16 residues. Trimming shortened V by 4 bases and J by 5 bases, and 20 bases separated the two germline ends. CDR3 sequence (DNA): TGCGCCAGCAGCCCCCTTATGGCGGGGTTGAGAGATACGCAGTATTTT. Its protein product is CASSPLMAGLRDTQYF.

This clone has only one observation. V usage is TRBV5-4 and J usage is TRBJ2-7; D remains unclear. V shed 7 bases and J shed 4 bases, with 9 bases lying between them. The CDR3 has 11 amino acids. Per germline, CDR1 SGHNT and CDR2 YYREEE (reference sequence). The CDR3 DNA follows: TGTGCCAGCGGCAACCTATACGAGCAGTACTTC. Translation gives CASGNLYEQYF.

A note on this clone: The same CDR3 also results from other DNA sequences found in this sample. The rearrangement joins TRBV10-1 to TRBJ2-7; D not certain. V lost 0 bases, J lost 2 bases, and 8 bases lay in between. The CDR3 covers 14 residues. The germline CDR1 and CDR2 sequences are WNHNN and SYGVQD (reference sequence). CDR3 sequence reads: CASSESGLPYEQYF. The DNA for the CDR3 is TGCGCCAGCAGTGAGTCGGGGTTACCCTACGAGCAGTACTTC.

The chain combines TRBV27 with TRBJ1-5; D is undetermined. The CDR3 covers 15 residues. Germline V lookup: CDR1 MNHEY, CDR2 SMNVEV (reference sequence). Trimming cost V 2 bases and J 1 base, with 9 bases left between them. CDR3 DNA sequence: TGTGCCAGCAGTTTAGAACCTCGGAGCAATCAGCCCCAGCATTTT. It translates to CASSLEPRSNQPQHF.

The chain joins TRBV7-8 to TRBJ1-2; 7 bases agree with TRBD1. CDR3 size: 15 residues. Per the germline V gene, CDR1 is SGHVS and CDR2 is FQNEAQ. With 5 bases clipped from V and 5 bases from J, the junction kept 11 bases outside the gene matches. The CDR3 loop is CASSGSSRGGYGYTF. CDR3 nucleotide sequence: TGTGCCAGCAGCGGGTCCTCCAGGGGGGGTTATGGCTACACCTTC.

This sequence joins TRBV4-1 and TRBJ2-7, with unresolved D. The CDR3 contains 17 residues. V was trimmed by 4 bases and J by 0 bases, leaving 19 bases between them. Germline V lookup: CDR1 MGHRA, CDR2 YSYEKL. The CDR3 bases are TGCGCCAGCAGCCCCCTCCGTTTCTCTGGCTCCTCCTACGAGCAGTACTTC. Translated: CASSPLRFSGSSYEQYF.

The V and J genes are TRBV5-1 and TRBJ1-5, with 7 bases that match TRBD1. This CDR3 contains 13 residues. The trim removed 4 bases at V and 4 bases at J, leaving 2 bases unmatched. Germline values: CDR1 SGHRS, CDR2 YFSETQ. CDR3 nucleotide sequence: TGCGCCAGCAGCCCACAGGGGAATCAGCCCCAGCATTTT. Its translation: CASSPQGNQPQHF.

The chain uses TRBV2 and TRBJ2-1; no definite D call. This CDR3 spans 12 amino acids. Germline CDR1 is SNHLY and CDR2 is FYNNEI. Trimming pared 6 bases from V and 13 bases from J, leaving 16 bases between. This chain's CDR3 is CASSDLGILQFF. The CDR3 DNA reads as TGTGCCAGCAGCGATCTAGGGATATTACAGTTCTTC.

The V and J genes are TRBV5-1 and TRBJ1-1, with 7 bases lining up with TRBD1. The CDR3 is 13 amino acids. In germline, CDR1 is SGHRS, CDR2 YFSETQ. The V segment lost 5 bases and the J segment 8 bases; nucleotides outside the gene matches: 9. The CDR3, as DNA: TGCGCCAGCAGTCAGACAGGGATTGGGGAAGCTTTCTTT. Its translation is CASSQTGIGEAFF.

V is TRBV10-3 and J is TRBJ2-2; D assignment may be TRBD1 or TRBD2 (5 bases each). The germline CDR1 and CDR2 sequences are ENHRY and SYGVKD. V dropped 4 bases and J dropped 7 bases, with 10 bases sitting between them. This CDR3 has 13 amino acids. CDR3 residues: CAISVGAGGELFF. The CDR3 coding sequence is TGTGCCATCAGTGTCGGGGCTGGCGGGGAGCTGTTTTTT.